Presented here are 17 T cell receptor beta chains from one specimen sequenced in a study of blood T cell repertoires in COVID-19. Using immunoSEQ multiplex PCR, the repertoire was profiled, and TCRdb retains in-frame clones only, with some absent. The sample holds some 93,000 clones; about 89% are singletons and the top ten take approximately 10%. The sample comprised peripheral blood. The receptors originated from a man aged 50 to 59 with acute or convalescent COVID-19.

This clone was counted between two and nine times. Other DNA sequences of this sample code for an identical CDR3. The rearrangement uses TRBV20-1 and TRBJ1-1, with 7 bases aligning to TRBD1. The V gene's germline CDR1 is DFQATT and CDR2 SNEGSKA (reference sequence). The CDR3 covers 11 residues. With 5 bases clipped from V and 5 bases from J, the junction kept 2 bases outside the gene matches. The CDR3 loop is CSAYRGTEAFF. CDR3 coding DNA: TGCAGTGCTTACAGGGGAACTGAAGCTTTCTTT.

This clone was detected only once. The J gene is TRBJ1-2, the V gene TRBV30; the D gene is possibly TRBD1 (6 bases). The CDR3 covers 12 residues. From germline, CDR1 is GTSNPN and CDR2 SVGIG (reference sequence). V lost 2 bases, J lost 7 bases, and 11 bases lay in between. For the CDR3, the DNA is TGTGCCTGGAGTCTGGGGGCGGGTGGCTACACCTTC. It yields the protein CAWSLGAGGYTF.

The count of this clone is one. The CDR3 is CASSPLAGGPINEQFF. CDR3 sequence (DNA): TGTGCCAGCAGCCCTCTGGCGGGAGGGCCGATAAATGAGCAGTTCTTC. The chain joins TRBV3-1 (or the pseudogene TRBV3-2) to TRBJ2-1, with 9 bases identical to TRBD2. The germline V gene has CDR1 LGHDT and CDR2 YNNKEL (reference sequence). CDR3 length: 16 residues. With V trimmed by 4 bases and J by 7 bases, 11 bases remained unmatched.

This chain connects TRBV7-2 to TRBJ2-3, with 10 bases lining up with TRBD2. This CDR3 comprises 15 residues. Germline V lookup: CDR1 SGHTA, CDR2 FQGNSA. Trimming at V came to 2 bases and at J to 5 bases, leaving 4 bases not matched to a gene. The CDR3 region is CASSLSGTSVDTQYF. The CDR3 DNA reads TGTGCCAGCAGCTTATCCGGGACTAGCGTAGATACGCAGTATTTT.

The V and J genes are TRBV11-2 and TRBJ2-1, with a weak D call TRBD2 (6 bases). The CDR3 covers 16 residues. The germline V gene has CDR1 SGHAT and CDR2 FQNNGV. V was pared by 2 bases and J by 6 bases, with 17 bases between. Here the CDR3 reads CASSLWGGTPGNEQFF. The CDR3 nucleotides are TGTGCCAGCAGCTTATGGGGCGGGACTCCCGGCAATGAGCAGTTCTTC.

DNA for the CDR3: TGTGCCAGCAGGGGGCGGCTGGACCAGTACTTC. Translation: CASRGRLDQYF. V and J are TRBV2 and TRBJ2-5; D possibly corresponds to TRBD1 (5 bases). V was cut by 6 bases and J by 10 bases, with 12 bases left in between. The CDR3 has 11 residues. Germline lookup yields CDR1 SNHLY and CDR2 FYNNEI. Filled out from reference TRBV2 and TRBJ2-5, the complete variable domain reads EPEVTQTPSHQVTQMGQEVILRCVPISNHLYFYWYRQILGQKVEFLVSFYNNEISEKSEIFDDQFSVERPDGSNFTLKIRSTKLEDSAMYFCASRGRLDQYFGPGTRLLVL.

V gene TRBV4-1 combines with J gene TRBJ1-4, with unresolved D. This CDR3 is built from 16 residues. The V gene lost 1 base and the J gene lost 5 bases, with 14 bases spanning the gap. Per germline, CDR1 MGHRA and CDR2 YSYEKL. CDR3 nucleotides: TGCGCCAGCAGCCAAGTCCGTCAGGTTGAGAATGAAAAACTGTTTTTT. The encoded protein is CASSQVRQVENEKLFF.

The rearrangement joins TRBV7-2 to TRBJ2-7; possibly TRBD1 for D (6 bases). V lost 4 bases to trimming and J lost 2 bases, with 15 bases between them. Germline-derived CDR1 and CDR2 are SGHTA and FQGNSA. The CDR3 loop spans 15 amino acids. CDR3 in amino acids: CASSSPGTQPYEQYF. Written as DNA, the CDR3 is TGTGCCAGCAGCTCCCCCGGGACACAACCCTACGAGCAGTACTTC.

The chain combines TRBV2 with TRBJ1-1, with D possibly matching TRBD1 (5 bases). Germline CDR1 and CDR2: SNHLY and FYNNEI. V dropped 6 bases and J dropped 3 bases, with 14 bases sitting between them. The length of the CDR3 is 14 residues. The CDR3 is CASRRAGQYTEAFF. The DNA for the CDR3 is TGTGCCAGCAGGAGGGCGGGGCAGTACACTGAAGCTTTCTTT.

The gene calls are TRBV10-1 and TRBJ2-7; D is perhaps TRBD1 (6 bases). This CDR3 has 15 residues. Germline-derived CDR1 and CDR2 are WNHNN and SYGVQD (reference sequence). The V gene lost 7 bases and the J gene lost 4 bases, with 20 bases spanning the gap. CDR3 sequence reads: CASIQTGTRPYEQYF. The CDR3 coding sequence is TGCGCCAGCATTCAAACCGGGACACGTCCGTACGAGCAGTACTTC.

The chain combines TRBV18 with TRBJ2-1; 9 nucleotides match TRBD1. Per germline, CDR1 KGHSH and CDR2 LQKENI. Unmatched junction bases numbered 5, after V lost 1 base and J lost 7 bases. The CDR3 runs 15 residues. CDR3 in DNA: TGTGCCAGCTCACCACGGGGACAGGGTGGGAATGAGCAGTTCTTC. Translation gives CASSPRGQGGNEQFF.

The CDR3 spells CATSRGARGFGTEAFF. In DNA, the CDR3 is TGTGCCACCAGCCGGGGGGCAAGGGGGTTCGGCACTGAAGCTTTCTTT. The gene calls are TRBV15 and TRBJ1-1; the D gene is possibly TRBD1 (6 bases). V was shortened by 5 bases and J by 4 bases, with 20 bases between the two germline ends. The CDR3 consists of 16 residues. Germline CDR1 LNHNV, CDR2 YYDKDF (reference sequence).

The V and J genes are TRBV2 and TRBJ2-1, with 8 bases aligning to TRBD2. Germline V lookup: CDR1 SNHLY, CDR2 FYNNEI. The J segment lost 5 bases and the V segment lost 3 bases, leaving 3 bases of the junction unmatched. The CDR3 spans 14 residues. In DNA form, the CDR3 reads TGTGCCAGCAGTGACCGGGAGGGCCACAATGAGCAGTTCTTC. Its protein product is CASSDREGHNEQFF.

CDR3 amino acids: CASSVRGEWDTQYF. Here the CDR3 DNA reads TGTGCCAGCAGCGTACGGGGGGAGTGGGATACGCAGTATTTT. This chain joins TRBV9 and TRBJ2-3; 7 bases align to TRBD2. The CDR3 has 14 amino acids. V lost 1 base, J lost 6 bases, and 5 bases stayed unmatched. Germline CDR1 reads SGDLS; CDR2 reads YYNGEE.

The J gene is TRBJ1-6, the V gene TRBV5-5, with a tentative D call TRBD1 (6 bases). Germline-derived CDR1 and CDR2 are SGHKS and YYEKEE (reference sequence). This CDR3 has 15 amino acids. With 0 bases removed from V and 7 bases from J, the gap between germline ends came to 11 bases. The CDR3 bases are TGTGCCAGCAGCTTGGCCAGGCAGGGGAATTCACCCCTCCACTTT. This codes for CASSLARQGNSPLHF.

The chain is built from TRBV7-9 and TRBJ1-4; 8 nucleotides line up with TRBD1. V shed 5 bases and J 7 bases; nucleotides not matched to a gene: 12. The CDR3 runs 16 residues. CDR1 is SEHNR, CDR2 FQNEAQ, per germline (reference sequence). DNA of the CDR3: TGTGCCAGCAGCCGAGCCCCGACAGGGGCGATTGAAAAACTGTTTTTT. It specifies CASSRAPTGAIEKLFF.

The rearrangement joins TRBV28 to TRBJ1-2; TRBD1 agrees at 8 bases. With 6 bases clipped from V and 2 bases from J, the junction kept 5 bases outside the gene matches. The CDR3 spans 14 residues. Germline V lookup: CDR1 MDHEN, CDR2 SYDVKM. The CDR3 loop reads CASSGTGENYGYTF. DNA for the CDR3: TGTGCCAGCAGCGGGACAGGAGAAAACTATGGCTACACCTTC.